Sequencing of this T cell receptor beta chain was carried out in a study of OX40 agonist ivuxolimab in advanced cancers. Study-wide results and limits: The specificity for antigen of the expanded peripheral T cells was not determined. Among T cells, CD8+ cells averaged more expanded clones than CD4+ cells.

As to this clone: Its antigen is as yet unknown.

Germline CDR1 is MGHRA and CDR2 is YSYEKL. Trimming at V came to 6 bases and at J to 6 bases, leaving 11 bases not matched to a gene. CDR3 length equals 16 residues. Data came from immunoSEQ multiplex PCR; TCRdb stores just in-frame clones and leaves some out. The sample carries around 90,000 clones, 80% to 90% recorded once. The chain combines TRBV4-1 with TRBJ1-6, with TRBD1 identical over 7 bases. Sequencing was performed on CD4+ or CD8+ T cells sorted from blood, taken in a trial of the OX40 agonist ivuxolimab. This receptor was taken from an adult with an advanced solid tumor such as melanoma, head and neck, liver or kidney cancer. DNA of the CDR3: TGCGCCAGCAGAAATGACCCGGGACAGAGTAATTCACCCCTCCACTTT. As protein: CASRNDPGQSNSPLHF.